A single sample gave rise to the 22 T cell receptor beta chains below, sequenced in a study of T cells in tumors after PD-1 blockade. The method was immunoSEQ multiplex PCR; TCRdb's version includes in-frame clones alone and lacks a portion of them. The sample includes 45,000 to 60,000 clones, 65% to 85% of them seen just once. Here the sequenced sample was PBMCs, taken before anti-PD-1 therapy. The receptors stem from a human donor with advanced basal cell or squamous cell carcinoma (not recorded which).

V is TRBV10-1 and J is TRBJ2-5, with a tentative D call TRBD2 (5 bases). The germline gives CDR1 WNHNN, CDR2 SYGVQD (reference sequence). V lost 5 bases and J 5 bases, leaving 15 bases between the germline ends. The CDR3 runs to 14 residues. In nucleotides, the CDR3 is TGCGCCAGCAGTCCACTAGGCAGTTCTGAGACCCAGTACTTC. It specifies CASSPLGSSETQYF.

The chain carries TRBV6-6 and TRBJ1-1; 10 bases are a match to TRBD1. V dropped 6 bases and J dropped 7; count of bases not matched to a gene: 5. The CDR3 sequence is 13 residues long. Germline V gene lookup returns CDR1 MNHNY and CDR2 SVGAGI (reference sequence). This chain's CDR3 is CASRRQGAGEAFF. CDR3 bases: TGTGCCAGCAGAAGACAGGGGGCGGGTGAAGCTTTCTTT.

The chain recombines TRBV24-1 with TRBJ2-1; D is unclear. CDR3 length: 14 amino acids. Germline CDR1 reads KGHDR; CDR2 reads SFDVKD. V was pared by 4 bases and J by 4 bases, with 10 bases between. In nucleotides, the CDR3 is TGTGCCACCAGTGACGGGTCTGTTTACAATGAGCAGTTCTTC. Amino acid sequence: CATSDGSVYNEQFF.

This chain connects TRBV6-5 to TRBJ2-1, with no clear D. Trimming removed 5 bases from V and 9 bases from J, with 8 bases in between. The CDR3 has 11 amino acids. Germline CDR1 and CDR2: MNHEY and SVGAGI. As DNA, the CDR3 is TGTGCCAGCAGTCACTACGGTGAGCAGTTCTTC. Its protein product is CASSHYGEQFF.

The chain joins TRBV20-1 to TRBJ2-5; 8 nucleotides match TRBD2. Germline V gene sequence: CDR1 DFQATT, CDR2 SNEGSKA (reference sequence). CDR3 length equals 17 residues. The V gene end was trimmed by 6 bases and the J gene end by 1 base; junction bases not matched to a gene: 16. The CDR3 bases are TGCAGTGCGAGTCCCGGGACTAGTTTCACCGTCCAAGAGACCCAGTACTTC. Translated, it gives CSASPGTSFTVQETQYF.

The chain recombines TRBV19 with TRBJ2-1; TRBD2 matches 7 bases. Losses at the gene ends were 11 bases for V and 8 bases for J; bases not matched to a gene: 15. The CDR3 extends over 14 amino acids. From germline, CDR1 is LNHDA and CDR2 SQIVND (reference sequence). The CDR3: CAPKGRENGDEQFF. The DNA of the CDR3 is TGTGCCCCTAAGGGGCGGGAGAATGGGGATGAGCAGTTCTTC.

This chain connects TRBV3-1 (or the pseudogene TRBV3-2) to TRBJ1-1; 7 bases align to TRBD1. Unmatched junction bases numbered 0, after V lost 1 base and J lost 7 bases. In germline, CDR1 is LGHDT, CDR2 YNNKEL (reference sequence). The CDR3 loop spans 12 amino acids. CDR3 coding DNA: TGTGCCAGCAGCCAAGGACAGGGTGAAGCTTTCTTT. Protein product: CASSQGQGEAFF.

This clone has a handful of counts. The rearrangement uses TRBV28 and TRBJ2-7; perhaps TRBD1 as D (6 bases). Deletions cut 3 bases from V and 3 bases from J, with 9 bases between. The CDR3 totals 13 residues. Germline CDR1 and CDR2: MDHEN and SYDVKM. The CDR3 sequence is CASSFQGIYEQYF. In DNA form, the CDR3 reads TGTGCCAGCAGTTTTCAGGGGATCTACGAGCAGTACTTC.

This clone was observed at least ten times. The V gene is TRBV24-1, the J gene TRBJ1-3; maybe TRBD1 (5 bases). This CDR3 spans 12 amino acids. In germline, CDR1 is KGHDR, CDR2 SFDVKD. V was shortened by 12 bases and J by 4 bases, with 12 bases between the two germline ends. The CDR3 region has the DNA TGTGCCCGAGGGGACCTCGGAAACACCATATATTTT. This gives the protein CARGDLGNTIYF.

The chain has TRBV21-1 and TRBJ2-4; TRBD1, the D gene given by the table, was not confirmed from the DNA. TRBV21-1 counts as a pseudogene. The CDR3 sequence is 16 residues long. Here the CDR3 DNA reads TGTGCCAGCAGCCCGGGACAGGTTCTAGCCAAAAACATTCAGTACTTC. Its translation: CASSPGQVLAKNIQYF.

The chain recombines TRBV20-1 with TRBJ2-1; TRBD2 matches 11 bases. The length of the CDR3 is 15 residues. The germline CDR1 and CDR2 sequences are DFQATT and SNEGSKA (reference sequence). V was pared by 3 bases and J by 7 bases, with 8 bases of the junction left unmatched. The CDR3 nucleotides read TGCAGTGCTAGTTTCTCTAGCGGGAGGAAGAATGAGCAGTTCTTC. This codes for CSASFSSGRKNEQFF.

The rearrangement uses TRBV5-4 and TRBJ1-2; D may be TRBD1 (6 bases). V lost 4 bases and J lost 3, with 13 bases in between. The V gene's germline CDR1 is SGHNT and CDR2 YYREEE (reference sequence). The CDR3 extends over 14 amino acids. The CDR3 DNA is TGTGCCAGCAGCCGGGGGGGCAGGGACTATGGCTACACCTTC. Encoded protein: CASSRGGRDYGYTF.

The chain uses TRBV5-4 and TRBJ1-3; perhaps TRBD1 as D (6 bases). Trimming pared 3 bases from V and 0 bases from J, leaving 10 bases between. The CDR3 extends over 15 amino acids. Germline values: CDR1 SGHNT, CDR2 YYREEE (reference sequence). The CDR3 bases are TGTGCCAGCAGCTCCGGACAGCGCTCTGGAAACACCATATATTTT. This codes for CASSSGQRSGNTIYF.

The CDR3 loop is CASSSRDRHYEQYF. CDR3 nucleotide sequence: TGTGCCAGCAGCTCCCGGGACCGCCACTACGAGCAGTACTTC. The chain combines TRBV7-9 with TRBJ2-7, with D perhaps assigned TRBD1 or TRBD2 (5 bases each). Germline-derived CDR1 and CDR2 are SEHNR and FQNEAQ (reference sequence). Trimming pared 4 bases from V and 3 bases from J, leaving 13 bases between. The CDR3 totals 14 residues.

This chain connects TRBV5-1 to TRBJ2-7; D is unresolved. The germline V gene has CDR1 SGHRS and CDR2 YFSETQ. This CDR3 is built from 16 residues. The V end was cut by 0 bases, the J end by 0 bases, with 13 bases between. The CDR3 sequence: CASSLGPAGPSYEQYF. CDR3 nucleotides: TGCGCCAGCAGCTTGGGTCCGGCAGGACCCTCCTACGAGCAGTACTTC.

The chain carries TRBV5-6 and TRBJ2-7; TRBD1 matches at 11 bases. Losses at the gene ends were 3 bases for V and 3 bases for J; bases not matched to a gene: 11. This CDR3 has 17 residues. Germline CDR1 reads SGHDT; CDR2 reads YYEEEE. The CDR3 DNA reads TGTGCCAGCAGCTCCACCGGGGACAGGGGGACAATCTACGAGCAGTACTTC. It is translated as CASSSTGDRGTIYEQYF.

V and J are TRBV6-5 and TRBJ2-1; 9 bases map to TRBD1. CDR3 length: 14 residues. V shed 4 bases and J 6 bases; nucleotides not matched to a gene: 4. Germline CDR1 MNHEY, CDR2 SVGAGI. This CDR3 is CASSSRDRANEQFF. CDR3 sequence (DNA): TGTGCCAGCAGTTCCCGGGACAGGGCCAATGAGCAGTTCTTC.

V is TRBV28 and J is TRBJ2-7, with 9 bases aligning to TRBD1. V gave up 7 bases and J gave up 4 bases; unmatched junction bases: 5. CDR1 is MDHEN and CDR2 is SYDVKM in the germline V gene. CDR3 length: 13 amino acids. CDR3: CASKVGQGYEQYF. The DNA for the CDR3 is TGTGCCAGCAAGGTTGGACAGGGGTACGAGCAGTACTTC.

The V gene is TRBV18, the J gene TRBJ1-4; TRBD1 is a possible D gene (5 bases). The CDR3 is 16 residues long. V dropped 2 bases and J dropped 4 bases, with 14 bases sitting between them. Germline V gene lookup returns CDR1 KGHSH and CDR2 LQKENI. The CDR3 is CASSPGVGHNNEKLFF. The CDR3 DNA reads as TGTGCCAGCTCACCAGGGGTTGGACACAATAATGAAAAACTGTTTTTT.

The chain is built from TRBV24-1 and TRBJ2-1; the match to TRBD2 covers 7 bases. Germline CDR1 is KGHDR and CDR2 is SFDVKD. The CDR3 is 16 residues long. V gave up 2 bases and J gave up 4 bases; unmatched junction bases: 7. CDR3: CATSDYVAGGYNEQFF. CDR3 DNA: TGTGCCACCAGTGATTATGTAGCGGGCGGGTACAATGAGCAGTTCTTC.

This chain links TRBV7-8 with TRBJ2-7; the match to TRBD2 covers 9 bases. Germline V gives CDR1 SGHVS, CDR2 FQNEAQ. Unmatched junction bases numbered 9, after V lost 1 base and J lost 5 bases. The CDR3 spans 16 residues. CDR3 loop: CASSLGGRAHSDEQYF. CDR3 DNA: TGTGCCAGCAGCTTAGGCGGGAGGGCACATAGTGACGAGCAGTACTTC. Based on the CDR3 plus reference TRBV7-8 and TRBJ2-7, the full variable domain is GAGVSQSPRYKVAKRGQDVALRCDPISGHVSLFWYQQALGQGPEFLTYFQNEAQLDKSGLPSDRFFAERPEGSVSTLKIQRTQQEDSAVYLCASSLGGRAHSDEQYFGPGTRLTVT.

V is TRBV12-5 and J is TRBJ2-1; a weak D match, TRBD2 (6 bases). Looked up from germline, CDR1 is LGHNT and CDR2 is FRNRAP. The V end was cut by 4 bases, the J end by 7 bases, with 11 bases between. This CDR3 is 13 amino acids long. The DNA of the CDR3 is TGTGCTAGTGGTTGGAGGGAGTGGAATGAGCAGTTCTTC. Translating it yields CASGWREWNEQFF.